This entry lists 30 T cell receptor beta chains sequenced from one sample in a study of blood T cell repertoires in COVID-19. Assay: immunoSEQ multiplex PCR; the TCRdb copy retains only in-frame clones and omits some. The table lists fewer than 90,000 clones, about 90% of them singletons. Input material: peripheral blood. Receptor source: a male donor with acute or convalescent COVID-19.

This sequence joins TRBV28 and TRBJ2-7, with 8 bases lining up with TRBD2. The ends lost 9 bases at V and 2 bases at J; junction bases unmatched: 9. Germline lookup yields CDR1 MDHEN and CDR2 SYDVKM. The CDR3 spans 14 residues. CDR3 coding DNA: TGTGCCAGTACGGGAGGGGGTAAGCCCTACGAGCAGTACTTC. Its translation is CASTGGGKPYEQYF. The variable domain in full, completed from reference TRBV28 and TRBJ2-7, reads DVKVTQSSRYLVKRTGEKVFLECVQDMDHENMFWYRQDPGLGLRLIYFSYDVKMKEKGDIPEGYSVSREKKERFSLILESASTNQTSMYLCASTGGGKPYEQYFGPGTRLTVT.

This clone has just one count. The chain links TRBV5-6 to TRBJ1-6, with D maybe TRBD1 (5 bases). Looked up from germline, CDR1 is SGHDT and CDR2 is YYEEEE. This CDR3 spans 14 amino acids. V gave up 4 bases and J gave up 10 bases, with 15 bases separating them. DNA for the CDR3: TGTGCCAGCAGCCCGCGCAGGGAAGGATCACCCCTCCACTTT. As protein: CASSPRREGSPLHF.

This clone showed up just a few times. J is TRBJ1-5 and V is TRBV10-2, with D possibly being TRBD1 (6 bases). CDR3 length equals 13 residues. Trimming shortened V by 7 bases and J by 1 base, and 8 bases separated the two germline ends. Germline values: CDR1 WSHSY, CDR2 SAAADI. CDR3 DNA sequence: TGCGCCAGCAAGGACAGCAGCAATCAGCCCCAGCATTTT. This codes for CASKDSSNQPQHF.

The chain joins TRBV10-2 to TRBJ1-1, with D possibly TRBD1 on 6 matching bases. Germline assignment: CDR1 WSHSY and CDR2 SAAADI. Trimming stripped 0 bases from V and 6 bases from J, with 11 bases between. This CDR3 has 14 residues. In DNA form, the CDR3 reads TGCGCCAGCAGTGAGTCCCGGTCAGGGGCTGAAGCTTTCTTT. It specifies CASSESRSGAEAFF.

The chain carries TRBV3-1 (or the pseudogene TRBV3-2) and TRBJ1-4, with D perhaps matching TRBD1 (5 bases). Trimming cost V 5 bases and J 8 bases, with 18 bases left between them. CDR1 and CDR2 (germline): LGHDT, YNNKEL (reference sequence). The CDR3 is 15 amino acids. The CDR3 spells CASSTEVGGREKLFF. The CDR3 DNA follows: TGTGCCAGCAGCACAGAGGTGGGGGGTCGGGAAAAACTGTTTTTT.

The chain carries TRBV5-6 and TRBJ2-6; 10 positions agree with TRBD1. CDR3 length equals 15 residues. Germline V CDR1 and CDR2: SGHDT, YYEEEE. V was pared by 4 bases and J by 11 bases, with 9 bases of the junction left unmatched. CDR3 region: CASSTTGGIGHVLTF. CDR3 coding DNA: TGTGCCAGCAGCACGACAGGGGGCATAGGCCACGTCCTGACTTTC.

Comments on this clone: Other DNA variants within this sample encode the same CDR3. The CDR3 DNA follows: TGTGCCAGCTCCCCCGAGGACAGGTACGAGCAGTACTTC. Encoded protein: CASSPEDRYEQYF. The V gene is TRBV18, the J gene TRBJ2-7; 7 bases map to TRBD1. There are 13 residues in the CDR3. The V gene end was trimmed by 6 bases and the J gene end by 4 bases; junction bases not matched to a gene: 6. In germline, CDR1 is KGHSH, CDR2 LQKENI.

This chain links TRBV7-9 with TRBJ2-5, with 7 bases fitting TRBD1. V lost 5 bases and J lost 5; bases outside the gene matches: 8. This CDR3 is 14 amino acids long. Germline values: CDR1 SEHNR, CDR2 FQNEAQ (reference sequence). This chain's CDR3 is CASSTATGLETQYF. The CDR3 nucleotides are TGTGCCAGCAGCACAGCGACAGGGCTGGAGACCCAGTACTTC.

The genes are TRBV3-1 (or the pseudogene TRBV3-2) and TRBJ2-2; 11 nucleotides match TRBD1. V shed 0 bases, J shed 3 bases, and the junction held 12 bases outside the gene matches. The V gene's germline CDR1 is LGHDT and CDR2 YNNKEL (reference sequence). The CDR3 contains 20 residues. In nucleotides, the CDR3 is TGTGCCAGCAGCCAAGATATCGGACAGGGGGCTTTTCAGTACACCGGGGAGCTGTTTTTT. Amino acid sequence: CASSQDIGQGAFQYTGELFF.

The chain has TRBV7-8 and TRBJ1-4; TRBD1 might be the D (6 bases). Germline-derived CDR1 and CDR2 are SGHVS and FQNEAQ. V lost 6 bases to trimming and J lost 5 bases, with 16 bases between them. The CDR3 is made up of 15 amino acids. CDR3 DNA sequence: TGTGCCAGCAGTTCCTGGGGAGGGGGGAATGAAAAACTGTTTTTT. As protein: CASSSWGGGNEKLFF.

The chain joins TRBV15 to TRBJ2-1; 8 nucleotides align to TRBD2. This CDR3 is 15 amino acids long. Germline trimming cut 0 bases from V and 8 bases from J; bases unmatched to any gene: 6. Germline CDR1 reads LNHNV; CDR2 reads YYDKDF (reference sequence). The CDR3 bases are TGTGCCACCAGCAGAGAAGGCGGGGGGTGGGATGAGCAGTTCTTC. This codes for CATSREGGGWDEQFF.

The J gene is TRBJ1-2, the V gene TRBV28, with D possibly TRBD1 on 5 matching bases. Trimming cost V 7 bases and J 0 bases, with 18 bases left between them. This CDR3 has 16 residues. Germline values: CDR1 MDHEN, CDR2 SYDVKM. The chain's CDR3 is CASIPLGLGTNYGYTF. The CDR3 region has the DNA TGTGCCAGCATCCCCCTGGGGCTCGGTACTAACTATGGCTACACCTTC.

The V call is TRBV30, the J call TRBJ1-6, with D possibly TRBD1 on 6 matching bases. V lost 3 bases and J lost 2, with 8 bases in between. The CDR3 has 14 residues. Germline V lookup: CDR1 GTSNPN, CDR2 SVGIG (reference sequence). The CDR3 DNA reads TGTGCCTGGAGACGACAGGCCTATAATTCACCCCTCCACTTT. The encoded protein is CAWRRQAYNSPLHF.

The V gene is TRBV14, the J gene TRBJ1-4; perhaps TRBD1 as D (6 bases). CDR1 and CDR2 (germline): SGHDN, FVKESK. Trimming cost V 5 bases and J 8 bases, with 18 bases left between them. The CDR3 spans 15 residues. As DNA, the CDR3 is TGTGCCAGCAGCGGAACAGGGCAAATTCGGGAAAAACTGTTTTTT. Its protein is CASSGTGQIREKLFF. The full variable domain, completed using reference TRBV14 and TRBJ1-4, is EAGVTQFPSHSVIEKGQTVTLRCDPISGHDNLYWYRRVMGKEIKFLLHFVKESKQDESGMPNNRFLAERTGGTYSTLKVQPAELEDSGVYFCASSGTGQIREKLFFGSGTQLSVL.

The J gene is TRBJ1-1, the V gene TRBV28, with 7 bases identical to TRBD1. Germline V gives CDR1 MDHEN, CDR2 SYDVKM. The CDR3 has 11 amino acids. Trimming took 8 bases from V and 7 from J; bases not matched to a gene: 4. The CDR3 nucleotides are TGTGCCAGCTCGACAGGGTATGAAGCTTTCTTT. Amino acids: CASSTGYEAFF. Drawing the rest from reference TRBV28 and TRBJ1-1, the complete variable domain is DVKVTQSSRYLVKRTGEKVFLECVQDMDHENMFWYRQDPGLGLRLIYFSYDVKMKEKGDIPEGYSVSREKKERFSLILESASTNQTSMYLCASSTGYEAFFGQGTRLTVV.

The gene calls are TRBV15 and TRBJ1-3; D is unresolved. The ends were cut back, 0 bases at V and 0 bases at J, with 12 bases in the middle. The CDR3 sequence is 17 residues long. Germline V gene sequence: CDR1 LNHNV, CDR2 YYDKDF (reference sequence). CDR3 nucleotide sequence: TGTGCCACCAGCAGAGAATCTAGTACTAACTCTGGAAACACCATATATTTT. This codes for CATSRESSTNSGNTIYF.

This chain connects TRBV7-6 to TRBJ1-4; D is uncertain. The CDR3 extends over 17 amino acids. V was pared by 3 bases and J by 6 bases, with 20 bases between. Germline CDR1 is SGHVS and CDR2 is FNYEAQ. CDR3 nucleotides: TGTGCCAGCAGCTTGACTAGTACCGGCGGACGTCATGAAAAACTGTTTTTT. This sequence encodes CASSLTSTGGRHEKLFF.

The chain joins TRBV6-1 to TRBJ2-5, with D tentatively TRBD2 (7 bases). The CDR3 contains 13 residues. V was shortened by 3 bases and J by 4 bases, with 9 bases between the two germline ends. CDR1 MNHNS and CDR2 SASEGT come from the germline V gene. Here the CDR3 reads CASSEGGRETQYF. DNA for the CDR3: TGTGCCAGCAGTGAGGGGGGGCGAGAGACCCAGTACTTC.

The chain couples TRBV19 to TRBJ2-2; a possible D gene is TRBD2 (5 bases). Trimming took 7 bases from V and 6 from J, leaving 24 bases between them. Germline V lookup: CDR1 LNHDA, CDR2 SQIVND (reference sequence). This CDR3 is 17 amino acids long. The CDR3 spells CASTPGEGWVRPGELFF. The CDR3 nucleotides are TGTGCCAGTACCCCCGGAGAGGGATGGGTTCGTCCCGGGGAGCTGTTTTTT.

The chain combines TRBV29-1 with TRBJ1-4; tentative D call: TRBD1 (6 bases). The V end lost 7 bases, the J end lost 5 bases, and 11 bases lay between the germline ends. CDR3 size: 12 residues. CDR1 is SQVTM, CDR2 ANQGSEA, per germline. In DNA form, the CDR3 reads TGCAGCGGCCAACAGGGAAATGAAAAACTGTTTTTT. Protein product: CSGQQGNEKLFF.

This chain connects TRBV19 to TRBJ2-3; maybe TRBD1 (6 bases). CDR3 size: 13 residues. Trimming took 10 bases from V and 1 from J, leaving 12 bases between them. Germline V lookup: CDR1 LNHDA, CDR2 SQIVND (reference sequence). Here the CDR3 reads CATRQEGTDTQYF. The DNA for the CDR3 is TGTGCCACAAGACAGGAGGGCACAGATACGCAGTATTTT. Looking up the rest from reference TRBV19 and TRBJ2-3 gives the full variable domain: DGGITQSPKYLFRKEGQNVTLSCEQNLNHDAMYWYRQDPGQGLRLIYYSQIVNDFQKGDIAEGYSVSREKKESFPLTVTSAQKNPTAFYLCATRQEGTDTQYFGPGTRLTVL.

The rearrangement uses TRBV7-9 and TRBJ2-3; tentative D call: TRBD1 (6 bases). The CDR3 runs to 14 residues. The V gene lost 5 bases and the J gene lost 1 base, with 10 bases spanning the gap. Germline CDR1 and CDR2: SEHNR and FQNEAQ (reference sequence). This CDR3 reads CASSGRQGTDTQYF. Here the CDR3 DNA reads TGTGCCAGCAGCGGACGACAGGGCACAGATACGCAGTATTTT.

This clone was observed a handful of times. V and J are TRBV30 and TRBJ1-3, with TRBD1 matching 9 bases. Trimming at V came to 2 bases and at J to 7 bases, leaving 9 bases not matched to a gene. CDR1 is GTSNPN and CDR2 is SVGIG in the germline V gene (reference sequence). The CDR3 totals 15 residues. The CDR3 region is CAWSMGQGVRNTIYF. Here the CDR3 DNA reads TGTGCCTGGAGTATGGGACAGGGAGTGAGGAACACCATATATTTT. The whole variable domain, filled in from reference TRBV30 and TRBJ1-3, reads SQTIHQWPATLVQPVGSPLSLECTVEGTSNPNLYWYRQAAGRGLQLLFYSVGIGQISSEVPQNLSASRPQDRQFILSSKKLLLSDSGFYLCAWSMGQGVRNTIYFGEGSWLTVV.

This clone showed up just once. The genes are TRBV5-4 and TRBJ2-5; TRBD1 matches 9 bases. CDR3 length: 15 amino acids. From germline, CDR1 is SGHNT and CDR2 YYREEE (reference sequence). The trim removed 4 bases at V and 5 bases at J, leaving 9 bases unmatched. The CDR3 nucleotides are TGTGCCAGCAGCCTGGGACAGGGAAATCGCGAGACCCAGTACTTC. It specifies CASSLGQGNRETQYF.

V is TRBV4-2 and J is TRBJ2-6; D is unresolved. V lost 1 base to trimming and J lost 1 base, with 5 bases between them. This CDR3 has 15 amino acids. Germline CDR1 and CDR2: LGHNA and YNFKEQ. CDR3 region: CASSQAASGANVLTF. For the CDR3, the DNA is TGTGCCAGCAGCCAAGCCGCGTCTGGGGCCAACGTCCTGACTTTC.

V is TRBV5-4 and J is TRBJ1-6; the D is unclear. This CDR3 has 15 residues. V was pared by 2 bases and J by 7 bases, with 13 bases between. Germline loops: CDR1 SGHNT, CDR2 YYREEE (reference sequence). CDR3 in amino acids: CASSLGSSGNSPLHF. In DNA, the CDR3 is TGTGCCAGCAGCTTAGGCTCCTCGGGGAATTCACCCCTCCACTTT.

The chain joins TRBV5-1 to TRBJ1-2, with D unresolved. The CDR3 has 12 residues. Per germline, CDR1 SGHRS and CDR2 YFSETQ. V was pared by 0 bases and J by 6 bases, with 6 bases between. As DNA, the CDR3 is TGCGCCAGCAGCTTGGATCAGGATGGCTACACCTTC. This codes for CASSLDQDGYTF.

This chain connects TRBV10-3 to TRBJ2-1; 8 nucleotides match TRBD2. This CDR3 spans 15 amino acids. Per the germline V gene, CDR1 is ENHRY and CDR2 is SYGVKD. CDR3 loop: CAHSPYERGRNEQFF. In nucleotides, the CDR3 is TGTGCGCACAGCCCGTACGAGCGGGGGAGGAATGAGCAGTTCTTC.

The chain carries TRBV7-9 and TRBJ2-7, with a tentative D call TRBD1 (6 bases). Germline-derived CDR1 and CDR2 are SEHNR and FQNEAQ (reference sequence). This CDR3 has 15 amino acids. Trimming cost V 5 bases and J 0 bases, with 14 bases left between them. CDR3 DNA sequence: TGTGCCAGCAGCCCGTTGGGACACATCTCCTACGAGCAGTACTTC. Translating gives CASSPLGHISYEQYF. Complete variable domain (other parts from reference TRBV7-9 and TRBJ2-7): DTGVSQNPRHKITKRGQNVTFRCDPISEHNRLYWYRQTLGQGPEFLTYFQNEAQLEKSRLLSDRFSAERPKGSFSTLEIQRTEQGDSAMYLCASSPLGHISYEQYFGPGTRLTVT.

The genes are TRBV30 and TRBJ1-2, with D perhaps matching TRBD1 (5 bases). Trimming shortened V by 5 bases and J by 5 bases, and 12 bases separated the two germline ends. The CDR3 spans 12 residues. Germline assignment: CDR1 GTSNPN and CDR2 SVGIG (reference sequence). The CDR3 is CAWSQGDYGYTF. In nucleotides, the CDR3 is TGTGCCTGGTCCCAGGGTGATTATGGCTACACCTTC.